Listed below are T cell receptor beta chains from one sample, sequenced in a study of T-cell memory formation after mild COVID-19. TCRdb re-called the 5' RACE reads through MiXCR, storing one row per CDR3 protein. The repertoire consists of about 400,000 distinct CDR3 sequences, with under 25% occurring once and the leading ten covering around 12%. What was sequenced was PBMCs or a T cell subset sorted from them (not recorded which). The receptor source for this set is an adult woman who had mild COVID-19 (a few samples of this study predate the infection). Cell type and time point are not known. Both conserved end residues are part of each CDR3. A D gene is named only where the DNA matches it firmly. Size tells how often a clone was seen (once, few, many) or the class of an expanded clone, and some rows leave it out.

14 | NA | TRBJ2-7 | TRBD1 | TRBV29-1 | TGCAGCGTTGAGGGACAGGGGAGTACCTACGAGCAGTACTTC | CSVEGQGSTYEQYF
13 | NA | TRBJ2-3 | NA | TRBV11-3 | TGTGCCAGCAGCTCGGCTAGAGAAGATACGCAGTATTTT | CASSSAREDTQYF
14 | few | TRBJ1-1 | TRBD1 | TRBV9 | TGTGCCAGCAGTGGGGACAGTTGGAACACTGAAGCTTTCTTT | CASSGDSWNTEAFF
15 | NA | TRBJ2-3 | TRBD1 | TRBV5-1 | TGCGCCAGCAGCACTGTCGGACAGGGAACAGATACGCAGTATTTT | CASSTVGQGTDTQYF
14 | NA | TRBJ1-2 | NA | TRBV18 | TGTGCCAGCTCACCCCCGACAGCGGTCTATGGCTACACCTTC | CASSPPTAVYGYTF
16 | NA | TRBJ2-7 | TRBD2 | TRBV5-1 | TGCGCCAGCAGCTTGGAACTAGCGGTAAGCTCCTACGAGCAGTACTTC | CASSLELAVSSYEQYF
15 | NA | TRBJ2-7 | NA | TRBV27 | TGTGCCAGCAGTTTAAGGTGGGGTAGCTCCTACGAGCAGTACTTC | CASSLRWGSSYEQYF
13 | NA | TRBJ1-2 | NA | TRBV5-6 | TGTGCCAGCAGCTCTACAGGTCTCTATGGCTACACCTTC | CASSSTGLYGYTF
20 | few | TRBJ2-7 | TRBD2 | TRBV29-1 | TGCAGCGTTGAAGAACGTGGGCTGGGCAGCGGGAGGGTGAGCTCCTACGAGCAGTACTTC | CSVEERGLGSGRVSSYEQYF
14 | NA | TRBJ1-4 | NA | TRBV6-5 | TGTGCCAGCCGTGAGACAGGCTCTAATGAAAAACTGTTTTTT | CASRETGSNEKLFF
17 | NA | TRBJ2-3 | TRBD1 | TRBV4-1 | TGCGCCAGCAGCCAAGATCGGGGGACAGGGTGGAAAGATACGCAGTATTTT | CASSQDRGTGWKDTQYF
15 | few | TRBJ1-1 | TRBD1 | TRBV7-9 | TGTGCCAGCAGCCCCGGGACAGGGGCGAACACTGAAGCTTTCTTT | CASSPGTGANTEAFF
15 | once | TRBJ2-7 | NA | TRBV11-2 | TGTGCCAGCAGCCTACTTCGGGTAGGGTTCTACGAGCAGTACTTC | CASSLLRVGFYEQYF
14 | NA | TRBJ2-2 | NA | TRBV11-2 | TGTGCCAGCAGCCCCTGGACGAACACCGGGGAGCTGTTTTTT | CASSPWTNTGELFF
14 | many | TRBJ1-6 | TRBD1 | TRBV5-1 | TGCGCCAGCAGCACGGGACAGAATAATTCACCCCTCCACTTT | CASSTGQNNSPLHF
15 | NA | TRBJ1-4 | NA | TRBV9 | TGTGCCAGCAGTGCCGGTTCGCGCAATAATGAAAAACTGTTTTTT | CASSAGSRNNEKLFF
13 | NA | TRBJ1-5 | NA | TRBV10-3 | TGTGCTCTGGCTGCAGGGTCAGACCAGCCCCAGCATTTT | CALAAGSDQPQHF
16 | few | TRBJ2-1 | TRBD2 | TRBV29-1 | TGCAGCGTTGACACAATCCTAGCGGGAGGCAACAATGAGCAGTTCTTC | CSVDTILAGGNNEQFF
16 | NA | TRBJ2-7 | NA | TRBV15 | TGTGCCACCAGCAGAGTCCACACCCTAGGGGTCTACGAGCAGTACTTC | CATSRVHTLGVYEQYF
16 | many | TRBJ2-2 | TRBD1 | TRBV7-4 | TGTGCCAGCAGCTTAACCTGGGGACAGCTCACCGGGGAGCTGTTTTTT | CASSLTWGQLTGELFF
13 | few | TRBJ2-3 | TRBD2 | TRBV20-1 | TGCAGTGCCGGGACTAGCGGCACAGATACGCAGTATTTT | CSAGTSGTDTQYF
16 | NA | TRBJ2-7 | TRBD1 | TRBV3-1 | TGTGCCAGCAGCCCCTCGACCGGGACAGGGGCCTACGAGCAGTACTTC | CASSPSTGTGAYEQYF
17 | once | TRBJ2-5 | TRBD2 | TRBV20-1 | TGCAGTGCTATGGATCTAAAACTAGCGGGGGGCCAAGAGACCCAGTACTTC | CSAMDLKLAGGQETQYF
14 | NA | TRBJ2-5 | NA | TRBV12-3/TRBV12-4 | TGTGCCAGCAGTTTAGGGTTGGGGATCGGGACCCAGTACTTC | CASSLGLGIGTQYF
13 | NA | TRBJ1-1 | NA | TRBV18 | TGTGCCAGCTCACCCGAGCTTACCCTGTTTCGAAACTTT | CASSPELTLFRNF
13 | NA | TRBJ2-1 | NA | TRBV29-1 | TGCAGCGTTGAAAGTCACAGGGACAATGAGCAGTTCTTC | CSVESHRDNEQFF
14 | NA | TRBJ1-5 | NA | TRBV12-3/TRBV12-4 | TGTGCCAGCAGTTTAGCGAATAGCAATCAGCCCCAGCATTTT | CASSLANSNQPQHF
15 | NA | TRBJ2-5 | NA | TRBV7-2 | TGTGCCAGCAGCTTAGGGGCCGTACAGGTGGAGACCCAGTACTTC | CASSLGAVQVETQYF
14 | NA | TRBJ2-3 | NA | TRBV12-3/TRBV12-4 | TGTGCCAGCAGACGAACCGGGACCACAGATACGCAGTATTTT | CASRRTGTTDTQYF
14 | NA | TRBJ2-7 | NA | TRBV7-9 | TGTGCCAGCAGCCCCGGCTCGGTACTCGACGAGCAGTACTTC | CASSPGSVLDEQYF
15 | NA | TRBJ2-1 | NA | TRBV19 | TGTGCCAGTACTCCACGAGCGGAGGGAAGGGATGAGCAGTTCTTC | CASTPRAEGRDEQFF
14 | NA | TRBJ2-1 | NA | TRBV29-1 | TGCAGCTTTAACAGGGACACCCGGTTGGATGAGCAGTTCTTC | CSFNRDTRLDEQFF
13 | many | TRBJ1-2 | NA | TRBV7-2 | TGTGCCAGCAGCCCGGGACTTAACTATGGCTACACCTTC | CASSPGLNYGYTF
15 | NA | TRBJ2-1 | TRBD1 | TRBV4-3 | TGCGCCAGCAGCTTCGGACAGGAAAGTACAAATGAGCAGTTCTTC | CASSFGQESTNEQFF
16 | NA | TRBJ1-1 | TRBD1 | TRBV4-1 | TGCGCCAGCAGCCAAGGGGACAGGGGGGGATTCACTGAAGCTTTCTTT | CASSQGDRGGFTEAFF
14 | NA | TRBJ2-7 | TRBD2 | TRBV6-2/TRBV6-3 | TGTGCCAGCAGTTTAGCGGGAGGAAAATACGAGCAGTACTTC | CASSLAGGKYEQYF
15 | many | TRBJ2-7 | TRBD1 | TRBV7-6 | TGTGCCAGCAGCCGCGGGACAGGGGGCTCCTACGAGCAGTACTTC | CASSRGTGGSYEQYF
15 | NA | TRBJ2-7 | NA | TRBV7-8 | TGTGCCAGCAGATTAGGGAGCGGAGTTACCTACGAGCAGTACTTC | CASRLGSGVTYEQYF
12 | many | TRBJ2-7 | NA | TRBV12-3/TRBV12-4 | TGTGCCAGCAGTTTAGGGGGAATCGAGCAGTACTTC | CASSLGGIEQYF
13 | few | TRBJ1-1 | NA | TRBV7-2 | TGTGCCAGCAAAGCAGGGGAACACACTGAAGCTTTCTTT | CASKAGEHTEAFF
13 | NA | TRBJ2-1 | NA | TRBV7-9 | TGTGCCAGCAGCTTCCGACCCCCGGAGGAGCAGTTCTTC | CASSFRPPEEQFF
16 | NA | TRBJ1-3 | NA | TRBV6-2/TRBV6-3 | TGTGCCAGCAGTTACGAACACCCGAGGTCTGGAAACACCATATATTTT | CASSYEHPRSGNTIYF
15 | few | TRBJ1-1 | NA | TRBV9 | TGTGCCAGCAGCGTAGAGGGTAGGGTGAACACTGAAGCTTTCTTT | CASSVEGRVNTEAFF
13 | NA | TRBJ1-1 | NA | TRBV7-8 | TGTGCCACCAAGAAGAGTGGTGGGACTGAAGCTTTCTTT | CATKKSGGTEAFF
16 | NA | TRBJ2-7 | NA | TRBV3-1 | TGTGCCAGCAGCCAAGATGAGCAGGGGGGAACCTACGAGCAGTACTTC | CASSQDEQGGTYEQYF
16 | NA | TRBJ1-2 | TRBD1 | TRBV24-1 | TGTGCCACCAGTGTCCTTTCCGGACAGGCCTCCTATGGCTACACCTTC | CATSVLSGQASYGYTF
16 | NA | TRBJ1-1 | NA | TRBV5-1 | TGCGCCAGCAGCTTAAACACAGGGTTTACGGGCACTGAAGCTTTCTTT | CASSLNTGFTGTEAFF
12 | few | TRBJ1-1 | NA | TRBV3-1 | TGTGCCAGCAGCCCCACACGGGGGGGAGCTTTCTTT | CASSPTRGGAFF
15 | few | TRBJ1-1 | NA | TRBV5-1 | TGCGCCAGCAGCGTACCACAGGCTATGAACACTGAAGCTTTCTTT | CASSVPQAMNTEAFF
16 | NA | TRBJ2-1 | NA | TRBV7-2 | TGTGCCAGCAGCTCCGGGGCTTACAGCTCCTACAATGAGCAGTTCTTC | CASSSGAYSSYNEQFF
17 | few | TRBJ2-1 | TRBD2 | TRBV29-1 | TGCAGCGTTGCGGGACTAGCGGGAAAGGCGGGGGACAATGAGCAGTTCTTC | CSVAGLAGKAGDNEQFF
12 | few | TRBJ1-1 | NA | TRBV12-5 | TGTGCTAGTGGTACCCTACGGGGTGAAGCTTTCTTT | CASGTLRGEAFF